The clone carrying this T cell receptor (beta chain) has at least ten counts. The antigen is not known. The data were taken from a study of early T cells in non-severe SARS-CoV-2 infection. Across the whole study: Sequenced material consisted of bulk RNA (from unsorted whole blood), and chains were unpaired. Study conclusions and caveats: Comparison of clonotypes with VDJdb favored anti-spike CD8 responses while missing private and CD4 specificities.

Germline CDR1 is DFQATT and CDR2 is SNEGSKA (reference sequence). CDR3 length: 14 residues. The V end lost 5 bases, the J end lost 6 bases, and 19 bases lay between the germline ends. Each CDR3 protein gets one entry after TCRdb re-called the 5' RACE reads with MiXCR. The table includes some 62,000 distinct CDR3 sequences, roughly 9% detected once. This specimen was whole blood, taken at baseline. The sequence was collected from an adult who was a healthcare worker with PCR-confirmed SARS-CoV-2 infection or an uninfected control (not recorded which). The chain has TRBV20-1 and TRBJ1-2; D is undetermined. The CDR3 nucleotides are TGCAGTGCTTTCTGGCCGCCGGCGGATCATGGCTACACCTTC. It is translated as CSAFWPPADHGYTF.